The T cell receptor beta chain under discussion was sequenced for a study of blood T cell repertoires in COVID-19. The assay was immunoSEQ multiplex PCR, and TCRdb's table has in-frame clones only and misses some. The sample contains around 120,000 clones, about 78% of which appear only once. V trimming: 1 base; J trimming: 7 bases; junction bases outside the gene matches: 14. The CDR3 is 18 residues long. Germline V gene data show CDR1 as SGHVS and CDR2 as FNYEAQ. The TCR originated in an older man with acute or convalescent COVID-19. V is TRBV7-6 and J is TRBJ1-3, with 9 bases lining up with TRBD1. The sample consisted of peripheral blood. In DNA, the CDR3 is TGTGCCAGCAGCTTAGGATCCGGGACAGGGTTTTTCGGGAACACCATATATTTT. Translated: CASSLGSGTGFFGNTIYF.